This TCR beta chain was sequenced during a study of glioma-infiltrating T cells. Amplification of TCR alpha and beta CDR3 regions from RNA used iRepertoire nested multiplex PCR. TCRdb itself ran the multiplex PCR reads through MiXCR, one entry per CDR3 protein. The sample has about 180,000 distinct CDR3 sequences, around 40% seen once. The trim removed 7 bases at V and 5 bases at J, leaving 21 bases unmatched. Germline V gene lookup returns CDR1 LNHDA and CDR2 SQIVND (reference sequence). The CDR3 has 18 residues. This clonotype has a handful of counts. The gene calls are TRBV19 and TRBJ1-1; 8 positions match TRBD1. The sequenced material came from glioma tissue, nonneoplastic brain tissue, or PBMCs (not recorded which). This TCR was recovered from a human donor with low-grade glioma or glioblastoma, undergoing nonglioma brain surgery, or in good health (not recorded which). In DNA, the CDR3 is TGTGCCAGTACCACGACCTCCTGGACAGGGCAGAAGTATACTGAAGCTTTCTTT. Its protein product is CASTTTSWTGQKYTEAFF.